Shown below are 30 T cell receptor beta chains from a single sample sequenced in a study of T-cell reconstitution after alpha-beta-depleted transplantation in children. The authors prepared the TCRbeta library with unique molecular identifiers. MiXCR, run by TCRdb on the PCR reads, gives a single entry per CDR3 protein. The sample lists around 530,000 distinct CDR3 sequences, around a third seen once, with more than 2% in the top ten. Specimen: PBMCs from the stem cell graft donor, collected from the stem cell graft. The receptor source for this set is a human donor who donated a stem cell graft to a child with aplastic anemia.

The chain couples TRBV11-2 to TRBJ2-1; 8 bases are a match to TRBD2. Unmatched junction bases numbered 10, after V lost 2 bases and J lost 4 bases. This CDR3 has 17 residues. Germline CDR1 SGHAT, CDR2 FQNNGV. CDR3 in amino acids: CASSLYPLVAGYNEQFF. The CDR3 DNA is TGTGCCAGCAGCTTATATCCCCTGGTAGCGGGATACAATGAGCAGTTCTTC. Full variable domain (missing parts from reference TRBV11-2 and TRBJ2-1): EAGVAQSPRYKIIEKRQSVAFWCNPISGHATLYWYQQILGQGPKLLIQFQNNGVVDDSQLPKDRFSAERLKGVDSTLKIQPAKLEDSAVYLCASSLYPLVAGYNEQFFGPGTRLTVL.

The rearrangement links TRBV12-3 or TRBV12-4 to TRBJ1-1; D perhaps matches TRBD1 (6 bases). Trimming removed 2 bases at V and 0 bases at J, with 13 bases between. The CDR3 contains 16 residues. CDR3 amino acids: CASSLLGRGMNTEAFF. CDR3 DNA: TGTGCCAGCAGTTTATTGGGCAGGGGCATGAACACTGAAGCTTTCTTT.

This clonotype was counted between two and nine times. V usage is TRBV30 and J usage is TRBJ2-3, with D possibly being TRBD1 (5 bases). Germline V gene sequence: CDR1 GTSNPN, CDR2 SVGIG (reference sequence). CDR3 length: 15 amino acids. The V and J ends lost 2 bases and 0 bases respectively, with 12 bases between them. CDR3 protein: CAWSWGHRSTDTQYF. DNA for the CDR3: TGTGCCTGGAGTTGGGGCCACCGTAGCACAGATACGCAGTATTTT.

V usage is TRBV5-6 and J usage is TRBJ1-5, with D maybe TRBD1 (6 bases). There are 16 residues in the CDR3. The germline V and J ends were trimmed by 1 base and 5 bases, with 16 bases remaining between them. Looked up from germline, CDR1 is SGHDT and CDR2 is YYEEEE. DNA of the CDR3: TGTGCCAGCAGCTTGTGGCAGGGGTCAACGTATCAGCCCCAGCATTTT. This sequence encodes CASSLWQGSTYQPQHF.

The V call is TRBV11-1, the J call TRBJ1-1, with D perhaps matching TRBD1 (5 bases). V was trimmed by 2 bases and J by 1 base, leaving 23 bases between them. Germline-derived CDR1 and CDR2 are SGHAT and FQDESV (reference sequence). CDR3 size: 19 residues. CDR3 sequence: CASSLRASGVGGQNTEAFF. CDR3 in DNA: TGTGCCAGCAGCTTAAGAGCATCGGGGGTAGGTGGACAGAACACTGAAGCTTTCTTT.

The chain employs TRBV12-3 or TRBV12-4 and TRBJ1-2; D is unclear. The V and J ends lost 4 bases and 2 bases respectively, with 8 bases between them. The CDR3 is 13 residues long. The CDR3 DNA reads as TGTGCCAGCAGTTGGTCTCAGAACTATGGCTACACCTTC. It specifies CASSWSQNYGYTF.

The sample holds many counts of this clonotype. The rearrangement uses TRBV5-6 and TRBJ2-5, with D maybe TRBD2 (5 bases). The CDR3 is 13 amino acids. Trimming took 1 base from V and 6 from J, leaving 10 bases between them. The germline V gene has CDR1 SGHDT and CDR2 YYEEEE. The CDR3 region has the DNA TGTGCCAGCAGCTTGTTCTCGGGGAAGACCCAGTACTTC. Translated: CASSLFSGKTQYF. Combining the CDR3 with reference TRBV5-6 and TRBJ2-5 gives the whole variable domain DAGVTQSPTHLIKTRGQQVTLRCSPKSGHDTVSWYQQALGQGPQFIFQYYEEEERQRGNFPDRFSGHQFPNYSSELNVNALLLGDSALYLCASSLFSGKTQYFGPGTRLLVL.

This sequence joins TRBV5-1 and TRBJ2-3; 7 nucleotides agree with TRBD1. Germline V gene sequence: CDR1 SGHRS, CDR2 YFSETQ. The V and J ends lost 4 bases and 4 bases, in that order; junction bases with no gene match: 12. The CDR3 length is 16 residues. CDR3 sequence: CASSRLTGDGPDTQYF. The CDR3 DNA follows: TGCGCCAGCAGCCGGCTAACAGGGGATGGGCCAGATACGCAGTATTTT.

This clonotype was counted a few times. V is TRBV29-1 and J is TRBJ2-2; 10 nucleotides agree with TRBD1. V gave up 1 base and J gave up 6 bases; unmatched junction bases: 8. The CDR3 spans 16 residues. Germline values: CDR1 SQVTM, CDR2 ANQGSEA. CDR3 DNA: TGCAGCGTTGAAGGCTTAGACAGGGGGCTCGCCGGGGAGCTGTTTTTT. The encoded protein is CSVEGLDRGLAGELFF.

This clonotype was seen a few times. The V and J genes are TRBV7-2 and TRBJ2-2, with 11 bases lining up with TRBD2. With V trimmed by 2 bases and J by 0 bases, 2 bases remained unmatched. This CDR3 spans 17 amino acids. CDR1 and CDR2 from the germline V gene are SGHTA and FQGNSA. The CDR3 reads CASSLRTSGPNTGELFF. CDR3 DNA sequence: TGTGCCAGCAGCTTAAGGACTAGCGGGCCGAACACCGGGGAGCTGTTTTTT.

This clonotype was detected only a few times. The chain combines TRBV20-1 with TRBJ1-4, with no clear D. V dropped 6 bases and J dropped 11 bases, with 28 bases sitting between them. This CDR3 region has 16 residues. CDR1 DFQATT and CDR2 SNEGSKA come from the germline V gene (reference sequence). CDR3 loop: CSAPSEGSLVGDKLFF. CDR3 in DNA: TGCAGTGCCCCATCGGAGGGAAGCTTAGTCGGAGATAAACTGTTTTTT.

The chain is built from TRBV7-9 and TRBJ2-5, with a possible D match to TRBD2 (6 bases). Germline CDR1 SEHNR, CDR2 FQNEAQ (reference sequence). The CDR3 sequence is 16 residues long. V lost 5 bases, J lost 3 bases, and 19 bases lay in between. As DNA, the CDR3 is TGTGCCAGCAGCGAACCGGGGCCTTGGGAGGAAGAGACCCAGTACTTC. This translates into CASSEPGPWEEETQYF.

This clonotype was seen more than once but under ten times. V and J are TRBV6-5 and TRBJ1-5; tentative D call: TRBD1 (5 bases). The CDR3 sequence is 16 residues long. CDR1 is MNHEY and CDR2 is SVGAGI in the germline V gene. The V end lost 0 bases, the J end lost 3 bases, and 12 bases lay between the germline ends. The CDR3 loop is CASSYSYGGFNQPQHF. CDR3 DNA sequence: TGTGCCAGCAGTTACTCCTACGGGGGATTCAATCAGCCCCAGCATTTT.

The chain employs TRBV11-2 and TRBJ1-4; D unresolved. This CDR3 is built from 15 residues. Trimming left V 5 bases short and J 3 bases short, with 13 bases between. CDR1 and CDR2 (germline): SGHAT, FQNNGV. The CDR3 reads CASSRNRNSNEKLFF. CDR3 nucleotide sequence: TGTGCCAGCAGCCGCAACAGAAACTCTAATGAAAAACTGTTTTTT.

The chain links TRBV15 to TRBJ2-2, with D unclear. From germline, CDR1 is LNHNV and CDR2 YYDKDF (reference sequence). Trimming took 1 base from V and 5 from J, leaving 5 bases between them. The CDR3 is made up of 13 amino acids. The CDR3 region is CATSRVGTGELFF. The CDR3, as DNA: TGTGCCACCAGCAGAGTAGGTACCGGGGAGCTGTTTTTT.

The V and J genes are TRBV12-3 or TRBV12-4 and TRBJ2-7; 11 nucleotides match TRBD1. This CDR3 comprises 15 residues. The J segment lost 4 bases and the V segment lost 4 bases, leaving 6 bases of the junction unmatched. This chain's CDR3 is CASSYGTGGGYEQYF. The CDR3 bases are TGTGCCAGCAGTTACGGGACAGGGGGAGGGTACGAGCAGTACTTC.

This chain uses TRBV20-1 with TRBJ2-3; 12 positions match TRBD2. Germline CDR1 reads DFQATT; CDR2 reads SNEGSKA (reference sequence). Trimming took 5 bases from V and 2 from J; bases not matched to a gene: 5. The CDR3 extends over 15 amino acids. For the CDR3, the DNA is TGCAGTGCTTTTAGACTAGCGGGAGACACAGATACGCAGTATTTT. This encodes CSAFRLAGDTDTQYF.

The chain uses TRBV5-4 and TRBJ1-4, with D perhaps matching TRBD1 (5 bases). The length of the CDR3 is 16 residues. The germline V and J ends were trimmed by 4 bases and 5 bases, with 18 bases remaining between them. The germline gives CDR1 SGHNT, CDR2 YYREEE (reference sequence). CDR3 in amino acids: CASSLTLGLGNEKLFF. The CDR3 nucleotides read TGTGCCAGCAGCCTGACCCTGGGGCTTGGAAATGAAAAACTGTTTTTT.

V and J are TRBV7-9 and TRBJ2-1, with D tentatively TRBD2 (6 bases). There are 13 residues in the CDR3. The germline V and J ends were trimmed by 2 bases and 8 bases, with 10 bases remaining between them. Germline CDR1 reads SEHNR; CDR2 reads FQNEAQ (reference sequence). As DNA, the CDR3 is TGTGCCAGCAGCTTATACGCGGGATATGAGCAGTTCTTC. It translates to CASSLYAGYEQFF.

The chain links TRBV13 to TRBJ2-5, with 7 bases identical to TRBD2. V lost 5 bases, J lost 4 bases, and 10 bases stayed unmatched. The germline gives CDR1 PRHDT, CDR2 FYEKMQ (reference sequence). The CDR3 consists of 15 residues. The CDR3 region has the DNA TGTGCCAGCAGCCAATTCGGACTAGAGAGAGAGACCCAGTACTTC. Its translation is CASSQFGLERETQYF. Variable domain in full (rest from reference TRBV13 and TRBJ2-5): AAGVIQSPRHLIKEKRETATLKCYPIPRHDTVYWYQQGPGQDPQFLISFYEKMQSDKGSIPDRFSAQQFSDYHSELNMSSLELGDSALYFCASSQFGLERETQYFGPGTRLLVL.

A few counts support this clonotype. The V call is TRBV4-3, the J call TRBJ1-2; D gene uncertain. In germline, CDR1 is LGHNA, CDR2 YSLEER. The germline V and J ends were trimmed by 1 base and 9 bases, with 6 bases remaining between them. CDR3 length: 11 residues. CDR3 amino acids: CASSQAGSYTF. The CDR3 DNA reads TGCGCCAGCAGCCAAGCCGGGAGCTACACCTTC.

The chain combines TRBV5-1 with TRBJ2-7; 14 positions agree with TRBD2. Trimming at V came to 4 bases and at J to 6 bases, leaving 6 bases not matched to a gene. Germline CDR1 reads SGHRS; CDR2 reads YFSETQ. This CDR3 comprises 15 residues. CDR3 coding DNA: TGCGCCAGCAGCGCCGGAGGACTAGCGGGAGGCGAGCAGTACTTC. Translation: CASSAGGLAGGEQYF.

The rearrangement links TRBV7-2 to TRBJ1-1; perhaps TRBD1 as D (5 bases). Germline V CDR1 and CDR2: SGHTA, FQGNSA. The V gene lost 3 bases and the J gene lost 1 base, with 15 bases spanning the gap. This CDR3 is built from 16 residues. The CDR3 loop reads CASSFDSSRRNTEAFF. In DNA, the CDR3 is TGTGCCAGCAGCTTCGACAGTTCCCGTCGGAACACTGAAGCTTTCTTT. Supplemented by reference TRBV7-2 and TRBJ1-1, the full variable domain reads GAGVSQSPSNKVTEKGKDVELRCDPISGHTALYWYRQSLGQGLEFLIYFQGNSAPDKSGLPSDRFSAERTGGSVSTLTIQRTQQEDSAVYLCASSFDSSRRNTEAFFGQGTRLTVV.

CDR3 protein: CASSFRDRKTYEQYF. In DNA form, the CDR3 reads TGTGCCAGCAGCTTCAGGGACAGGAAAACCTACGAGCAGTACTTC. This chain joins TRBV3-1 and TRBJ2-7; 8 bases match TRBD1. J was trimmed by 2 bases and V by 5 bases; bases with no gene match: 8. The V gene's germline CDR1 is LGHDT and CDR2 YNNKEL (reference sequence). CDR3 length equals 15 residues.

The J gene is TRBJ2-1, the V gene TRBV30, with D perhaps matching TRBD2 (5 bases). This CDR3 region has 13 residues. V gave up 4 bases and J gave up 4 bases, with 11 bases separating them. CDR1 and CDR2 from the germline V gene are GTSNPN and SVGIG (reference sequence). The DNA of the CDR3 is TGTGCCTGGATACGGGAAGTTTACAATGAGCAGTTCTTC. Protein: CAWIREVYNEQFF.

V is TRBV12-3 or TRBV12-4 and J is TRBJ2-4; a possible D gene is TRBD2 (5 bases). V was trimmed by 4 bases and J by 7 bases, leaving 14 bases between them. The CDR3 totals 14 residues. The DNA for the CDR3 is TGTGCCAGCAGTTCCGAAGGGTGGGAGAACATTCAGTACTTC. Residues: CASSSEGWENIQYF.

In its sample, this clonotype was seen a few times. This chain links TRBV12-3 or TRBV12-4 with TRBJ1-2; D is possibly TRBD1 (6 bases). Trimming stripped 7 bases from V and 8 bases from J, with 23 bases between. This CDR3 spans 15 amino acids. The CDR3 DNA reads TGTGCCAGCACTTTCGGCCGGGGGGGCGCTAGAGGCTACACCTTC. As protein: CASTFGRGGARGYTF.

This clonotype came up once. V and J are TRBV12-3 or TRBV12-4 and TRBJ1-1; D gene uncertain. The V end was cut by 3 bases, the J end by 8 bases, with 4 bases between. The CDR3 runs 10 residues. The CDR3 DNA is TGTGCCAGCAGTTTTGCGGAAGCTTTCTTT. It is translated as CASSFAEAFF.

A few counts support this clonotype. The V call is TRBV6-5, the J call TRBJ1-6; D remains ambiguous. This CDR3 spans 16 amino acids. From germline, CDR1 is MNHEY and CDR2 SVGAGI. Trimming stripped 0 bases from V and 7 bases from J, with 13 bases between. As DNA, the CDR3 is TGTGCCAGCAGTTACTCGATTAGTACCGGGAATTCACCCCTCCACTTT. Protein sequence: CASSYSISTGNSPLHF.

There are a few counts of this clonotype. Here the CDR3 reads CASSLGGTLSYEQYF. CDR3 nucleotides: TGTGCCAGCAGCTTAGGCGGGACGCTCTCCTACGAGCAGTACTTC. The chain has TRBV7-2 and TRBJ2-7; D might be TRBD2 (6 bases). CDR3 length: 15 amino acids. Trimming left V 1 base short and J 0 bases short, with 10 bases between. Germline CDR1 reads SGHTA; CDR2 reads FQGNSA.